Listed here are 5 T cell receptor beta chains from one sample, sequenced in a study of monozygotic twins with inflammatory bowel disease. After re-calling the 5' RACE reads, TCRdb lists one entry per CDR3 protein, DNA absent. Across more than 300,000 distinct CDR3 sequences, the top ten clones capture 5.5% to 6.5% of the sample. The material sequenced was blood. The receptors stem from a human donor with ulcerative colitis or Crohn's disease, or a healthy co-twin of an affected twin (not recorded which).

This chain joins TRBV11-2 and TRBJ2-7; checking the TCRdb D call of TRBD1 is not possible without DNA. This CDR3 contains 18 residues. Germline CDR1 SGHAT, CDR2 FQNNGV. The CDR3: CASSLVGRGTAYWYEQYF.

The J gene is TRBJ2-3, the V gene TRBV6-1; TCRdb reports TRBD1, a call that lacks DNA to check it against. The V gene's germline CDR1 is MNHNS and CDR2 SASEGT. There are 16 residues in the CDR3. The CDR3 is CASSRPSDRDTDTQYF.

The V and J genes are TRBV28 and TRBJ2-5; TCRdb calls TRBD1, which cannot be checked without DNA. The CDR3 runs to 15 residues. CDR1 is MDHEN, CDR2 SYDVKM, per germline. The CDR3 sequence is CASSLQGTSKETQYF.

This chain joins TRBV12-3 or TRBV12-4 and TRBJ1-6; as DNA is missing, the TRBD1 call by TCRdb cannot be tested. The CDR3 is made up of 14 amino acids. CDR3 amino acids: CASRPGGGVSPLHF.

The genes are TRBV6-5 and TRBJ2-1; TCRdb's assignment of TRBD1 cannot be checked, as there is no DNA. CDR3 length equals 13 residues. The V gene's germline CDR1 is MNHEY and CDR2 SVGAGI. CDR3 sequence reads: CASSSRPTGGKSF.